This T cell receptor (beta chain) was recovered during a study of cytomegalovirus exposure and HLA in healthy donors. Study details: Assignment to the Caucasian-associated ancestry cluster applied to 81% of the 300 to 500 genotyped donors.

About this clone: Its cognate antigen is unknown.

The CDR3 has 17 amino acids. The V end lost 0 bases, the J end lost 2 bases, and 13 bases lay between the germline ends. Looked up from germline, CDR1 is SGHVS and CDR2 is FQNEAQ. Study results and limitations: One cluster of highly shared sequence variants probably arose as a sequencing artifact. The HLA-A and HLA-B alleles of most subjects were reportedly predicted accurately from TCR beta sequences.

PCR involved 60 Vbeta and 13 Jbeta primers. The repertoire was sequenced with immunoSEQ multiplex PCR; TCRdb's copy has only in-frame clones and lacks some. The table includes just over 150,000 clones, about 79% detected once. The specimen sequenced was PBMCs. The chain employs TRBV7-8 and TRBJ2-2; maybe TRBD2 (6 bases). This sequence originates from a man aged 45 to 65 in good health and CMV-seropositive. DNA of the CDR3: TGTGCCAGCAGCTTAGCCCTCGGGACTGTAAACACCGGGGAGCTGTTTTTT. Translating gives CASSLALGTVNTGELFF.